The 18 T cell receptor beta chains reported below all come from one sample, sequenced in a study of blood T cell repertoires in COVID-19. Some clones are missing from TCRdb's copy, which holds only in-frame ones; the method was immunoSEQ multiplex PCR. In the table there are about 200,000 clones, around 81% of which are singletons. The sample taken for sequencing was peripheral blood. These receptors all come from a man aged 60 to 75 with COVID-19, enrolled during active disease.

The chain combines TRBV7-9 with TRBJ1-2; D is perhaps TRBD1 (5 bases). Germline CDR1 SEHNR, CDR2 FQNEAQ (reference sequence). Between the trimmed V and J ends, which lost 6 bases and 6 bases, there was a span of 17 bases. The CDR3 sequence is 14 residues long. In DNA, the CDR3 is TGTGCCAGCAGAGTCCGGTCCAGGGCGGATGGCTACACCTTC. This codes for CASRVRSRADGYTF.

This clone was observed a single time. This chain links TRBV15 with TRBJ1-5, with 9 positions matching TRBD1. V was clipped by 5 bases and J by 5 bases; unmatched bases: 7. CDR1 and CDR2 from the germline V gene are LNHNV and YYDKDF (reference sequence). This CDR3 has 15 residues. CDR3 nucleotides: TGTGCCACCAGCGCGGACAGGGGACCTTATCAGCCCCAGCATTTT. Translated: CATSADRGPYQPQHF.

This rearrangement joins TRBV11-1 to TRBJ2-7; TRBD2 agrees at 10 bases. This CDR3 contains 15 residues. V shed 0 bases and J 6 bases; nucleotides not matched to a gene: 5. Germline CDR1 and CDR2: SGHAT and FQDESV (reference sequence). CDR3 sequence reads: CASSLATSGITEQYF. The CDR3, as DNA: TGTGCCAGCAGCTTAGCCACTAGCGGGATCACCGAGCAGTACTTC.

As to this clone: Other DNA sequences in this sample translate to the same CDR3. The rearrangement joins TRBV9 to TRBJ1-5, with 8 bases that match TRBD1. Germline lookup yields CDR1 SGDLS and CDR2 YYNGEE. J was trimmed by 3 bases and V by 2 bases; bases with no gene match: 4. The CDR3 length is 15 residues. The CDR3 region is CASSVGQGPNQPQHF. The CDR3 coding sequence is TGTGCCAGCAGCGTCGGACAGGGTCCCAATCAGCCCCAGCATTTT.

The V gene is TRBV7-2, the J gene TRBJ2-5, with 10 bases matching TRBD2. There are 15 residues in the CDR3. Germline lookup yields CDR1 SGHTA and CDR2 FQGNSA. Losses at the gene ends were 2 bases for V and 2 bases for J; bases not matched to a gene: 2. CDR3 sequence: CASSLPSGSQETQYF. The CDR3 region has the DNA TGTGCCAGCAGCTTACCTAGCGGGAGTCAAGAGACCCAGTACTTC.

The chain couples TRBV7-2 to TRBJ1-5, with D perhaps matching TRBD1 (5 bases). Germline CDR1 SGHTA, CDR2 FQGNSA. The CDR3 is 13 amino acids. The V gene lost 6 bases and the J gene lost 9 bases, with 15 bases spanning the gap. Here the CDR3 reads CASRSPGKGPQHF. In nucleotides, the CDR3 is TGTGCCAGCAGGTCCCCAGGGAAGGGGCCCCAGCATTTT.

CDR3 DNA sequence: TGTGCCTGGAGTAGTGGGAGGGAAAAACTGTTTTTT. This translates into CAWSSGREKLFF. The rearrangement joins TRBV30 to TRBJ1-4; D remains unclear. Trimming removed 2 bases from V and 8 bases from J, with 9 bases in between. This CDR3 has 12 amino acids. Germline V lookup: CDR1 GTSNPN, CDR2 SVGIG (reference sequence).

The chain is built from TRBV11-2 and TRBJ2-3, with TRBD1 matching over 10 bases. Germline V gene lookup returns CDR1 SGHAT and CDR2 FQNNGV. The J segment lost 0 bases and the V segment lost 4 bases, leaving 1 base of the junction unmatched. CDR3 length: 15 amino acids. CDR3 loop: CASSWDRGSTDTQYF. Written as DNA, the CDR3 is TGTGCCAGCAGCTGGGACAGGGGTAGCACAGATACGCAGTATTTT. Together with reference TRBV11-2 and TRBJ2-3, the CDR3 gives the full variable domain: EAGVAQSPRYKIIEKRQSVAFWCNPISGHATLYWYQQILGQGPKLLIQFQNNGVVDDSQLPKDRFSAERLKGVDSTLKIQPAKLEDSAVYLCASSWDRGSTDTQYFGPGTRLTVL.

This clone was seen once. The chain couples TRBV2 to TRBJ1-2, with TRBD1 identical over 9 bases. This CDR3 spans 12 amino acids. Germline assignment: CDR1 SNHLY and CDR2 FYNNEI. V dropped 7 bases and J dropped 6; count of bases not matched to a gene: 3. The CDR3 DNA is TGTGCCAGCAAAAGGACAGGGGATGGCTACACCTTC. Amino acid sequence: CASKRTGDGYTF.

V and J are TRBV5-6 and TRBJ2-7; possible D gene TRBD2, 5 bases. The germline V and J ends were trimmed by 0 bases and 0 bases, with 13 bases remaining between them. Germline V gives CDR1 SGHDT, CDR2 YYEEEE. The CDR3 runs to 16 residues. CDR3: CASSLVGDKSSYEQYF. Written as DNA, the CDR3 is TGTGCCAGCAGCTTGGTGGGAGACAAGAGCTCCTACGAGCAGTACTTC. The full variable domain, rest sourced from reference TRBV5-6 and TRBJ2-7, is DAGVTQSPTHLIKTRGQQVTLRCSPKSGHDTVSWYQQALGQGPQFIFQYYEEEERQRGNFPDRFSGHQFPNYSSELNVNALLLGDSALYLCASSLVGDKSSYEQYFGPGTRLTVT.

V usage is TRBV7-9 and J usage is TRBJ1-2, with 7 nucleotides matching TRBD1. Germline loops: CDR1 SEHNR, CDR2 FQNEAQ (reference sequence). The CDR3 covers 13 residues. Trimming at V came to 1 base and at J to 8 bases, leaving 4 bases not matched to a gene. The CDR3 DNA follows: TGTGCCAGCAGCTTAGTAGGGGGCGAGGGCTACACCTTC. Translating it yields CASSLVGGEGYTF.

V usage is TRBV18 and J usage is TRBJ1-1; weak D call: TRBD1 (6 bases). V was trimmed by 3 bases and J by 5 bases, leaving 10 bases between them. The CDR3 extends over 13 amino acids. The germline gives CDR1 KGHSH, CDR2 LQKENI. CDR3 region: CASSPAGATEAFF. DNA for the CDR3: TGTGCCAGCTCACCCGCAGGGGCGACTGAAGCTTTCTTT.

This clone was found once. This rearrangement joins TRBV28 to TRBJ2-1, with 9 positions matching TRBD1. Germline V gene sequence: CDR1 MDHEN, CDR2 SYDVKM. This CDR3 contains 15 residues. The V gene end was trimmed by 6 bases and the J gene end by 8 bases; junction bases not matched to a gene: 11. The DNA of the CDR3 is TGTGCCAGCAGCTCCCCCCGGACAGGGGTCCATGAGCAGTTCTTC. As protein: CASSSPRTGVHEQFF.

The rearrangement joins TRBV5-1 to TRBJ1-3; D possibly corresponds to TRBD1 (6 bases). Germline CDR1 is SGHRS and CDR2 is YFSETQ. Trimming took off 5 bases at V and 2 bases at J, with 11 bases between the two ends. The CDR3 consists of 14 residues. The CDR3 nucleotides are TGCGCCAGCAGTCTCCAGGGGACTGGAAACACCATATATTTT. Translation gives CASSLQGTGNTIYF.

The rearrangement joins TRBV7-2 to TRBJ1-1; TRBD1 might be the D (6 bases). Germline lookup yields CDR1 SGHTA and CDR2 FQGNSA. The CDR3 spans 15 residues. Trimming removed 2 bases at V and 5 bases at J, with 15 bases between. Written as DNA, the CDR3 is TGTGCCAGCAGCTTATCTGGGACCCAGGGGACTGAAGCTTTCTTT. It codes for CASSLSGTQGTEAFF.

The chain has TRBV20-1 and TRBJ2-5; 7 bases line up with TRBD2. CDR1 is DFQATT, CDR2 SNEGSKA, per germline (reference sequence). J lost 3 bases, V lost 3 bases, and 7 bases had no gene match. The CDR3 runs to 14 residues. The chain's CDR3 is CSASGRGKKETQYF. CDR3 bases: TGCAGTGCTAGTGGGCGGGGGAAAAAAGAGACCCAGTACTTC.

The V and J genes are TRBV28 and TRBJ2-7; D is uncertain. The CDR3 loop spans 15 amino acids. Germline assignment: CDR1 MDHEN and CDR2 SYDVKM. The V end lost 4 bases, the J end lost 3 bases, and 16 bases lay between the germline ends. The CDR3 nucleotides read TGTGCCAGCAGTTCCCCGCCGGGTAGCCGCTACGAGCAGTACTTC. Encoded protein: CASSSPPGSRYEQYF.

The chain employs TRBV27 and TRBJ1-2; D is possibly TRBD1 (5 bases). Trimming stripped 7 bases from V and 4 bases from J, with 13 bases between. This CDR3 region has 13 residues. CDR1 is MNHEY, CDR2 SMNVEV, per germline (reference sequence). The CDR3 DNA is TGTGCCAGCAAGGGACTTTTTTCCTATGGCTACACCTTC. It translates to CASKGLFSYGYTF.